This TCR beta chain was captured by sequencing in a study of blood T cell repertoires in COVID-19. Study summary: Sites across the United States, Italy and Spain contributed samples from acute and convalescent COVID-19. From T cells, B-cell-depleted T cells, or PBMCs came the material, which was cDNA or gDNA.

As processed by the authors: Reference gene primer amplification gave estimated nucleated cell counts. Sequencing used immunoSEQ multiplex PCR; TCRdb keeps in-frame clones, though not all of them. Clone size and the V and J calls come from that table; the DNA yielded D and trimming. The repertoire holds just over 300,000 clones, with roughly nine tenths as singletons. The material sequenced was peripheral blood. The receptor's source is a man in his late teens or twenties with active or convalescent COVID-19.

This chain's CDR3 is CASIATGTSSYEQYF. Here the CDR3 DNA reads TGTGCCAGCATAGCTACAGGGACCTCCTCCTACGAGCAGTACTTC. The chain joins TRBV7-9 to TRBJ2-7, with a weak D call TRBD1 (6 bases). The germline V gene has CDR1 SEHNR and CDR2 FQNEAQ (reference sequence). The V end lost 7 bases, the J end lost 0 bases, and 16 bases lay between the germline ends. The CDR3 totals 15 residues.